The 8 T cell receptor beta chains below all came from one sample that was sequenced in a study of blood T cell repertoires in COVID-19. TCRdb keeps only in-frame clones here, not all; method: immunoSEQ multiplex PCR. This sample has more than 150,000 clones, with around 83% found just once. Sequencing was carried out using peripheral blood. These receptors all come from a man aged 18 to 29 with acute or convalescent COVID-19.

A few counts support this clone. This chain links TRBV6-5 with TRBJ1-3, with D possibly TRBD1 on 5 matching bases. Germline values: CDR1 MNHEY, CDR2 SVGAGI. Trimming removed 6 bases from V and 2 bases from J, with 14 bases in between. The length of the CDR3 is 15 residues. In DNA, the CDR3 is TGTGCCAGCAGACCCCCACCAGGGACTGGAAACACCATATATTTT. Its protein product is CASRPPPGTGNTIYF.

This clone was seen just once. The chain has TRBV27 and TRBJ2-6; TRBD1 aligns across 9 bases. This CDR3 comprises 18 residues. Germline assignment: CDR1 MNHEY and CDR2 SMNVEV (reference sequence). V dropped 2 bases and J dropped 0; count of bases not matched to a gene: 5. As DNA, the CDR3 is TGTGCCAGCAGTTTAATGGGACAGGGTACCTCTGGGGCCAACGTCCTGACTTTC. Translation: CASSLMGQGTSGANVLTF.

J is TRBJ1-4 and V is TRBV30; no clear D. This CDR3 comprises 13 residues. The germline V gene encodes CDR1 GTSNPN and CDR2 SVGIG (reference sequence). Trimming took off 3 bases at V and 1 base at J, with 6 bases between the two ends. The CDR3, as DNA: TGTGCCTGGAGGAGGGTAACTAATGAAAAACTGTTTTTT. Protein: CAWRRVTNEKLFF.

This chain uses TRBV5-1 with TRBJ2-7; TRBD1 aligns across 9 bases. The germline V gene encodes CDR1 SGHRS and CDR2 YFSETQ. The CDR3 consists of 15 residues. Trimming at V came to 4 bases and at J to 3 bases, leaving 8 bases not matched to a gene. CDR3 coding DNA: TGCGCCAGCAGCATCACAGGGGGCTCTATCTACGAGCAGTACTTC. This encodes CASSITGGSIYEQYF.

This chain links TRBV5-1 with TRBJ1-1; TRBD1 matches at 9 bases. Per germline, CDR1 SGHRS and CDR2 YFSETQ. CDR3 length equals 15 residues. The ends lost 2 bases at V and 5 bases at J; junction bases unmatched: 7. In nucleotides, the CDR3 is TGCGCCAGCAGCTTACAACAGGGGGCGAGTACTGAAGCTTTCTTT. Translating gives CASSLQQGASTEAFF.

The chain has TRBV6-5 and TRBJ1-5; D is ambiguous. The germline V and J ends were trimmed by 6 bases and 0 bases, with 12 bases remaining between them. Germline loops: CDR1 MNHEY, CDR2 SVGAGI. The CDR3 has 15 residues. CDR3 DNA: TGTGCCAGCAGCCGGAGTCAGCCTAGCAATCAGCCCCAGCATTTT. This translates into CASSRSQPSNQPQHF.

As concerns this clone: Germline is not matched at one junction end, which may reflect a read error. This rearrangement joins TRBV10-2 to TRBJ1-2, with no clear D. The CDR3 covers 13 residues. Germline lookup yields CDR1 WSHSY and CDR2 SAAADI. The DNA of the CDR3 is TGCGCCAGCAGTAAGTCAGGAGACTATGGCTACACCTTC. This encodes CASSKSGDYGYTF.

The genes are TRBV4-2 and TRBJ1-3; unclear D gene. CDR1 and CDR2 from the germline V gene are LGHNA and YNFKEQ. V lost 1 base, J lost 0 bases, and 13 bases lay in between. The CDR3 is 17 residues long. CDR3 loop: CASSQVLQSSSGNTIYF. The CDR3 nucleotides read TGTGCCAGCAGCCAAGTCCTACAGTCGAGCTCTGGAAACACCATATATTTT.